This is a list of T cell receptor beta chains from one sample in a study of regulatory T cells in long-lasting Graves disease. Each CDR3 protein is one row after TCRdb ran MiXCR on the multiplex PCR reads. The table records approximately 400,000 distinct CDR3 sequences, more than 13% of them present only once. This same sample was also taken into another study, of T cells in Graves' hyperthyroidism and ophthalmopathy.

This specimen consisted of peripheral blood mononuclear cells (PBMCs), obtained at new diagnosis, from a patient treated with antithyroid drugs. Source of these receptors: a woman between 25 and 40 years old with Graves disease. Each CDR3 is given with its conserved first and last residue. The order of the fields is V gene, J gene, clone size, D gene, CDR3 protein, CDR3 DNA. D genes are given only for firm matches. For some rows the clone size is stated as once, few or many, or as a class when expanded; others skip it.

TRBV29-1	TRBJ2-3	NA	TRBD2	CSVERLAGGIGDTQYF	TGCAGCGTTGAACGGCTAGCGGGAGGGATTGGGGATACGCAGTATTTT
TRBV4-2	TRBJ1-6	NA	NA	CASSRKSGMGNSPLHF	TGTGCCAGCAGTCGAAAGTCGGGGATGGGTAATTCACCCCTCCACTTT
TRBV6-2/TRBV6-3	TRBJ2-5	many	NA	CASSSWGESQETQYF	TGTGCCAGCAGCTCCTGGGGGGAGTCCCAAGAGACCCAGTACTTC
TRBV4-1	TRBJ1-5	NA	NA	CASSQGNGKSQPQHF	TGCGCCAGCAGCCAGGGCAACGGGAAAAGTCAGCCCCAGCATTTT
TRBV24-1	TRBJ2-7	many	NA	CATSDSTGSYEQYF	TGTGCCACCAGTGATTCGACAGGCTCCTACGAGCAGTACTTC
TRBV4-1	TRBJ2-3	many	TRBD2	CASSQIVFGGDTDTQYF	TGCGCCAGCAGCCAAATCGTCTTCGGGGGGGACACAGATACGCAGTATTTT
TRBV10-3	TRBJ2-3	many	NA	CAISGDLARGDTQYF	TGTGCCATCAGTGGGGACTTAGCCCGAGGGGATACGCAGTATTTT
TRBV12-5	TRBJ2-6	few	TRBD1	CASGLRSGQGFSGANVLTF	TGTGCTAGTGGTTTGCGTTCCGGACAGGGGTTCTCTGGGGCCAACGTCCTGACTTTC
TRBV7-8	TRBJ1-5	NA	NA	CASSLEQSNQPQHF	TGTGCCAGCAGCTTAGAACAGAGCAATCAGCCCCAGCATTTT
TRBV4-1	TRBJ2-3	many	TRBD2	CASSQEAGPTDTQYF	TGCGCCAGCAGCCAAGAAGCGGGACCCACAGATACGCAGTATTTT
TRBV2	TRBJ2-5	many	TRBD2	CASNSPLAGVQETQYF	TGTGCCAGCAATTCGCCACTAGCGGGAGTACAAGAGACCCAGTACTTC
TRBV5-5	TRBJ2-1	NA	TRBD1	CASSTTPGQGRNEQFF	TGTGCCAGCAGCACGACACCGGGACAGGGGAGAAATGAGCAGTTCTTC
TRBV20-1	TRBJ1-6	many	NA	CSARTEDSRDNSPLHF	TGCAGTGCTAGAACAGAGGACAGCCGTGATAATTCACCCCTCCACTTT
TRBV20-1	TRBJ2-1	many	NA	CSAREVEYEQFF	TGCAGTGCTAGAGAGGTGGAATATGAGCAGTTCTTC